A single sample is the source of the 16 T cell receptor beta chains below, sequenced in a study of cytomegalovirus exposure and HLA in healthy donors. Repertoires were generated with immunoSEQ multiplex PCR, while TCRdb's copy carries only in-frame clones and drops some. The sample yields hundreds of thousands of clones, roughly 90% seen once. Sequenced input: PBMCs. The receptors derive from a woman between 18 and 29 years old in good health and CMV-seronegative.

The genes are TRBV5-1 and TRBJ2-1; D is uncertain. The CDR3 is 15 residues long. Trimming removed 4 bases from V and 0 bases from J, with 11 bases in between. CDR1 is SGHRS, CDR2 YFSETQ, per germline. The DNA of the CDR3 is TGCGCCAGCAGCCCACCCCTGAGCTCCTACAATGAGCAGTTCTTC. It yields the protein CASSPPLSSYNEQFF.

V usage is TRBV6-1 and J usage is TRBJ2-2, with D possibly TRBD1 on 5 matching bases. CDR1 is MNHNS and CDR2 is SASEGT in the germline V gene. Between the trimmed V and J ends, which lost 9 bases and 1 base, there was a span of 12 bases. This CDR3 has 14 residues. This CDR3 is CASGPGWNTGELFF. CDR3 nucleotides: TGTGCCAGTGGACCAGGGTGGAACACCGGGGAGCTGTTTTTT.

The rearrangement links TRBV2 to TRBJ1-4, with 8 bases aligning to TRBD1. V was pared by 7 bases and J by 12 bases, with 13 bases of the junction left unmatched. The CDR3 covers 14 residues. The germline gives CDR1 SNHLY, CDR2 FYNNEI. The CDR3 DNA sequence: TGTGCCAGCAACCCGGGACAGGAGGAGCCTCAACTGTTTTTT. It translates to CASNPGQEEPQLFF.

The CDR3 reads CASSLQGGSNEQFF. The CDR3 DNA follows: TGCGCCAGCAGCCTGCAGGGTGGCAGCAATGAGCAGTTCTTC. This chain links TRBV5-1 with TRBJ2-1; a possible D gene is TRBD1 (5 bases). CDR1 and CDR2 from the germline V gene are SGHRS and YFSETQ. The CDR3 contains 14 residues. V shed 4 bases and J shed 6 bases, with 14 bases lying between them. Variable domain in full (rest from reference TRBV5-1 and TRBJ2-1): KAGVTQTPRYLIKTRGQQVTLSCSPISGHRSVSWYQQTPGQGLQFLFEYFSETQRNKGNFPGRFSGRQFSNSRSEMNVSTLELGDSALYLCASSLQGGSNEQFFGPGTRLTVL.

The chain combines TRBV5-6 with TRBJ2-7, with D possibly matching TRBD1 (5 bases). Germline CDR1 and CDR2: SGHDT and YYEEEE. V was clipped by 4 bases and J by 2 bases, with 7 bases between them. The CDR3 spans 12 residues. CDR3 in DNA: TGTGCCAGCAGCCGACAGACCTACGAGCAGTACTTC. This sequence encodes CASSRQTYEQYF.

The gene calls are TRBV30 and TRBJ2-3; D may be TRBD1 (7 bases). Germline values: CDR1 GTSNPN, CDR2 SVGIG (reference sequence). V was cut by 7 bases and J by 6 bases, with 20 bases left in between. CDR3 size: 14 residues. The CDR3 spells CASAQGGSLDTQYF. CDR3 nucleotides: TGTGCCTCCGCGCAGGGGGGTTCTCTGGATACGCAGTATTTT. The full variable domain, rest sourced from reference TRBV30 and TRBJ2-3, is SQTIHQWPATLVQPVGSPLSLECTVEGTSNPNLYWYRQAAGRGLQLLFYSVGIGQISSEVPQNLSASRPQDRQFILSSKKLLLSDSGFYLCASAQGGSLDTQYFGPGTRLTVL.

V gene TRBV7-9 combines with J gene TRBJ1-1, with TRBD1 matching over 7 bases. The CDR3 extends over 12 amino acids. Germline trimming cut 5 bases from V and 11 bases from J; bases unmatched to any gene: 8. The germline V gene has CDR1 SEHNR and CDR2 FQNEAQ (reference sequence). CDR3 bases: TGTGCCAGCAGCCAGGGGGGACAAGGGGCTTTCTTT. Translating gives CASSQGGQGAFF.

The CDR3, as DNA: TGTGCCAGTAGTATATCCCAGGGGAGCACAGATACGCAGTATTTT. Translated: CASSISQGSTDTQYF. The chain links TRBV19 to TRBJ2-3; D is possibly TRBD1 (6 bases). Germline V lookup: CDR1 LNHDA, CDR2 SQIVND (reference sequence). The germline V and J ends were trimmed by 2 bases and 0 bases, with 9 bases remaining between them. The CDR3 length is 15 residues.

The chain couples TRBV2 to TRBJ2-1; 13 bases agree with TRBD2. V was pared by 6 bases and J by 0 bases, with 8 bases of the junction left unmatched. This CDR3 has 18 amino acids. From germline, CDR1 is SNHLY and CDR2 FYNNEI. The CDR3, as DNA: TGTGCCAGCAGACAGACTAGCGGGAGGCCGAGCTCCTACAATGAGCAGTTCTTC. Protein product: CASRQTSGRPSSYNEQFF.

For the CDR3, the DNA is TGCGCCAGCAGAGCCCAAGGGGAAAACAATCAGCCCCAGCATTTT. Its protein is CASRAQGENNQPQHF. V is TRBV4-1 and J is TRBJ1-5; tentative D call: TRBD1 (5 bases). Trimming removed 6 bases at V and 3 bases at J, with 15 bases between. Germline V gene lookup returns CDR1 MGHRA and CDR2 YSYEKL. The CDR3 is made up of 15 amino acids.

V and J are TRBV10-2 and TRBJ2-5; D perhaps matches TRBD2 (5 bases). CDR3 size: 18 residues. Trimming removed 0 bases at V and 5 bases at J, with 22 bases between. Per the germline V gene, CDR1 is WSHSY and CDR2 is SAAADI. Here the CDR3 DNA reads TGCGCCAGCAGTGAGTCGACTACAGCGGCGAACCATCGGGAGACCCAGTACTTC. Translation gives CASSESTTAANHRETQYF.

V gene TRBV6-5 combines with J gene TRBJ2-7; 8 positions agree with TRBD1. Germline CDR1 reads MNHEY; CDR2 reads SVGAGI. The length of the CDR3 is 15 residues. V was clipped by 0 bases and J by 2 bases; unmatched bases: 3. DNA for the CDR3: TGTGCCAGCAGTTACTCGGACAGGGTCACCTACGAGCAGTACTTC. Its protein product is CASSYSDRVTYEQYF.

The chain combines TRBV19 with TRBJ2-3, with TRBD1 matching over 7 bases. CDR3 length: 17 amino acids. The V gene end was trimmed by 1 base and the J gene end by 2 bases; junction bases not matched to a gene: 9. CDR1 and CDR2 from the germline V gene are LNHDA and SQIVND (reference sequence). Here the CDR3 DNA reads TGTGCCAGTAGTATAGGTAGGGGGCCGACTCTCACAGATACGCAGTATTTT. It codes for CASSIGRGPTLTDTQYF.

This chain connects TRBV5-1 to TRBJ2-1, with D maybe TRBD1 (6 bases). The V gene's germline CDR1 is SGHRS and CDR2 YFSETQ. V was trimmed by 8 bases and J by 4 bases, leaving 19 bases between them. The CDR3 consists of 15 residues. CDR3 nucleotides: TGCGCCAGTCGGGACACCGGGACGGCGTACAATGAGCAGTTCTTC. It codes for CASRDTGTAYNEQFF.

V gene TRBV30 combines with J gene TRBJ1-4; 9 bases map to TRBD1. Per germline, CDR1 GTSNPN and CDR2 SVGIG (reference sequence). The junction had 3 bases not matched to a gene; V was cut back by 5 bases and J by 5 bases. CDR3 size: 13 residues. This CDR3 reads CAWHGQGNEKLFF. For the CDR3, the DNA is TGTGCCTGGCATGGACAGGGGAATGAAAAACTGTTTTTT.

The chain combines TRBV7-9 with TRBJ2-7, with 10 positions matching TRBD2. The germline V gene encodes CDR1 SEHNR and CDR2 FQNEAQ (reference sequence). This CDR3 contains 16 residues. J gave up 7 bases and V 2 bases, and 11 bases lay outside the gene matches. The CDR3 region has the DNA TGTGCCAGCAGCTTAATTTTCGCTAGCGGGGGACTTGAGCAGTACTTC. Residues: CASSLIFASGGLEQYF.